The present T cell receptor (beta chain) was sequenced within a study of T cell changes during pregnancy in multiple sclerosis. V shed 1 base and J shed 4 bases, with 13 bases lying between them. Germline V CDR1 and CDR2: MGHRA, YSYEKL. This CDR3 comprises 15 residues. Only in-frame clones appear in the TCRdb table, and some are missing; sequencing was by immunoSEQ multiplex PCR. The table lists about 70,000 clones, over 80% of them singletons. This clone appeared a single time. The chain employs TRBV4-1 and TRBJ1-1; D unresolved. The source is a female donor in good health, enrolled as a control in a pregnancy study. The sequences come from CD8+ T cells from peripheral blood mononuclear cells, collected in the third trimester of pregnancy. The CDR3 region has the DNA TGCGCCAGCAGCCAAGGGGCTTCCGAGTTCACTGAAGCTTTCTTT. Encoded protein: CASSQGASEFTEAFF.